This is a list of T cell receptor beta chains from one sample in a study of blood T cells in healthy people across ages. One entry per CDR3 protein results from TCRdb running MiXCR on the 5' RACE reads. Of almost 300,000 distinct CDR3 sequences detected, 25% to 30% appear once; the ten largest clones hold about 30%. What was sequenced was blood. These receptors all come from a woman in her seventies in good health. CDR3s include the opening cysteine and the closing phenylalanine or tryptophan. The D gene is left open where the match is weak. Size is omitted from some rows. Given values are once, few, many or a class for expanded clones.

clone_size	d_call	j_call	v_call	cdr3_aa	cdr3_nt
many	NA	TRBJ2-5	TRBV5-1	CASSLRPAGEETQYF	TGCGCCAGCAGCTTAAGGCCCGCCGGGGAGGAGACCCAGTACTTC
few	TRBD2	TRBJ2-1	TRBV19	CASSMLSGRAYNEQFF	TGTGCCAGTAGCATGCTCAGCGGGAGGGCCTACAATGAGCAGTTCTTC
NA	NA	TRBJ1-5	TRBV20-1	CSARDWDGPWEPQHF	TGCAGTGCTAGAGACTGGGACGGCCCGTGGGAGCCCCAGCATTTT
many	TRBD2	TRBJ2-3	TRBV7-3	CASSALSGGGPDTQYF	TGTGCCAGCAGTGCCTTAAGCGGGGGGGGACCAGATACGCAGTATTTT
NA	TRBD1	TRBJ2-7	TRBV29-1	CSVTGAGYEQYF	TGCAGCGTTACAGGGGCGGGCTACGAGCAGTACTTC
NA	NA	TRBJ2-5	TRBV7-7	CASSPGLLETQYF	TGTGCTAGCAGCCCCGGACTGTTGGAGACCCAGTACTTC
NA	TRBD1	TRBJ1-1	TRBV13	CASSLKGTVNTEAFF	TGTGCCAGCAGCTTAAAGGGGACAGTGAACACTGAAGCTTTCTTT
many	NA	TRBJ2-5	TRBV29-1	CSVEAPPETQYF	TGCAGCGTTGAAGCCCCTCCCGAGACCCAGTACTTC
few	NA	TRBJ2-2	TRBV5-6	CASSLGQGTTGELFF	TGTGCCAGCAGCTTGGGGCAGGGGACCACCGGGGAGCTGTTTTTT
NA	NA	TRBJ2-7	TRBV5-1	CASSLLQATYYEQYF	TGCGCCAGCAGCTTGCTCCAGGCCACTTACTACGAGCAGTACTTC
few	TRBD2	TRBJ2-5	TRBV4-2	CASSQAGLGAGGRETQYF	TGTGCCAGCAGCCAAGCCGGTTTGGGAGCGGGAGGCCGGGAGACCCAGTACTTC
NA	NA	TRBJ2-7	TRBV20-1	CSARSRDGTYEQYF	TGCAGTGCTAGAAGTCGGGACGGTACCTACGAGCAGTACTTC
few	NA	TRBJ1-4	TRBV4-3	CASSQAGASEKLFF	TGCGCCAGCAGCCAGGCAGGGGCCTCAGAAAAACTGTTTTTT
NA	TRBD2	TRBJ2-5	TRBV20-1	CSAGTRVLTQYF	TGCAGTGCTGGGACTAGAGTTTTGACCCAGTACTTC
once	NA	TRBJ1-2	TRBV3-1	CASSQGYDYIF	TGTGCCAGCAGTCAGGGGTATGACTACATCTTC
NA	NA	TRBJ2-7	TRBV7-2	CASSTRTSSLYEQYF	TGTGCCAGCAGTACCCGGACATCCTCTCTCTACGAGCAGTACTTC
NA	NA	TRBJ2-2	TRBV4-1	CASSQGYGGTGGELFF	TGCGCCAGCAGCCAAGGTTATGGGGGGACGGGCGGGGAGCTGTTTTTT
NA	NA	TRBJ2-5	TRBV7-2	CASSRALEETQYF	TGTGCCAGCAGCCGTGCGTTGGAAGAGACCCAGTACTTC
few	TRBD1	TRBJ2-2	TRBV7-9	CASSQDRGPGELFF	TGTGCCAGCAGCCAAGACAGGGGGCCCGGGGAGCTGTTTTTT
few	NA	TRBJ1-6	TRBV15	CATSRGRGSPLHF	TGTGCCACCAGCAGAGGACGGGGTTCACCCCTCCACTTT
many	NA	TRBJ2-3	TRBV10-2	CASSESWGWPSTDTQYF	TGCGCCAGCAGTGAATCTTGGGGGTGGCCTAGCACAGATACGCAGTATTTT
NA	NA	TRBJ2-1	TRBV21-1	CASGKRRTSGRGNNYNEQFF	TGTGCCAGCGGCAAAAGGAGGACTAGCGGGAGAGGTAACAACTACAATGAGCAGTTCTTC
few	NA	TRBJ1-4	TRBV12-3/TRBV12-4	CASSLIGGQRGREKLFF	TGTGCCAGCAGTTTAATCGGGGGGCAAAGGGGTCGAGAAAAACTGTTTTTT
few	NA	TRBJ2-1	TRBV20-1	CSAREGRGHNNEQFF	TGCAGTGCCAGAGAAGGGCGGGGGCATAACAATGAGCAGTTCTTC
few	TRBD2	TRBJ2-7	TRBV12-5	CASKLREGPYEQYF	TGTGCTAGCAAACTTCGGGAGGGCCCCTACGAGCAGTACTTC
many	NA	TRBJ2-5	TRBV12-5	CASGPQLCF	TGTGCTAGTGGTCCACAACTCTGCTTC
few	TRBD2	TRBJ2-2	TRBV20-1	CSASAASGNTGELFF	TGCAGTGCTAGTGCGGCTAGCGGGAACACCGGGGAGCTGTTTTTT
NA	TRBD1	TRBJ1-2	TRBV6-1	CASVDSGQGYGYTF	TGTGCCAGCGTAGATTCGGGACAGGGCTATGGCTACACCTTC
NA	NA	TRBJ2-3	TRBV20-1	CSATPPGTDTQYF	TGCAGTGCTACCCCCCCAGGGACAGATACGCAGTATTTT
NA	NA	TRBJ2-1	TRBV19	CASSLNTLNLYNEQFF	TGTGCCAGTAGTTTGAACACGTTAAACCTCTACAATGAGCAGTTCTTC
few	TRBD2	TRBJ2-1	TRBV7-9	CASSLVAGGGLNEQFF	TGTGCCAGCAGCTTAGTAGCGGGAGGAGGTTTAAATGAGCAGTTCTTC
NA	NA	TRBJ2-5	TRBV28	CASSLSTGFGETQYF	TGTGCCAGCAGTTTATCAACAGGTTTCGGAGAGACCCAGTACTTC
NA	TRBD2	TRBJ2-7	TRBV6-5	CASSTPGLAGYEQYF	TGTGCCAGCAGTACTCCGGGACTAGCGGGATACGAGCAGTACTTC
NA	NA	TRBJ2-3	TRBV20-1	CSAKVPPGSARTDTQYF	TGCAGTGCTAAAGTACCGCCTGGGAGCGCACGCACAGATACGCAGTATTTT
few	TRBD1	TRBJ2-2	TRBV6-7	CASSDSRDSVAGELFF	TGTGCCAGCAGTGACTCCCGGGACAGTGTCGCCGGGGAGCTGTTTTTT
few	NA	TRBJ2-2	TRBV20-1	CSARTQSGGHTGELFF	TGCAGTGCTAGAACCCAGAGTGGGGGGCACACCGGGGAGCTGTTTTTT
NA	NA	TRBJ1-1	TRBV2	CASSEVSRRGGDTEAFF	TGTGCCAGCAGTGAAGTGTCGAGAAGGGGGGGGGACACTGAAGCTTTCTTT
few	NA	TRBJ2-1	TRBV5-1	CASSSARDSGNNEQFF	TGCGCCAGCAGCTCGGCCCGGGATAGCGGAAACAATGAGCAGTTCTTC
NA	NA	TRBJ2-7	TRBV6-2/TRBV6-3	CASSSGGFYEQYF	TGTGCCAGCAGTTCCGGGGGCTTTTACGAGCAGTACTTC
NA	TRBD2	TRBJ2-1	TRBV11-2	CASSPRLAKNEQFF	TGTGCCAGCAGCCCCCGACTAGCGAAGAATGAGCAGTTCTTC
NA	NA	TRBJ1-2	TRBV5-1	CASSPGAGGKWGYTF	TGCGCCAGCAGCCCTGGCGCGGGAGGGAAGTGGGGCTACACCTTC
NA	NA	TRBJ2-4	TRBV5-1	CASSLEGTAKNIQYF	TGCGCCAGCAGCTTGGAGGGGACAGCCAAAAACATTCAGTACTTC
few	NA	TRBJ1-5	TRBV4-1	CASSQDWPGNQPQHF	TGCGCCAGCAGCCAAGATTGGCCAGGGAATCAGCCCCAGCATTTT
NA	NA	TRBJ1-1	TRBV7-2	CASSSTGYLAFF	TGTGCCAGCAGCTCAACAGGGTATTTGGCTTTCTTT
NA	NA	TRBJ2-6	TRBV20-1	CSVGRDGANVLTF	TGCAGTGTCGGCCGGGATGGGGCCAACGTCCTGACTTTC
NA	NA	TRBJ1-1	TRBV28	CASVGMGPGVNTEAFF	TGTGCCAGCGTTGGGATGGGGCCGGGGGTGAACACTGAAGCTTTCTTT
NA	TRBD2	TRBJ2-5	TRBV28	CASSPLAGERKETQYF	TGTGCCAGCAGCCCCTTAGCGGGTGAGAGGAAAGAGACCCAGTACTTC
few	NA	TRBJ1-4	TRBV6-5	CASSFGRGNTNEKLFF	TGCGCCAGCAGTTTTGGTCGAGGCAATACGAATGAAAAACTGTTTTTT
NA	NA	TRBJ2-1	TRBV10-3	CATLKGTYEQFF	TGTGCCACCCTGAAGGGGACATATGAGCAGTTCTTC
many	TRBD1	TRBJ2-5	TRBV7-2	CASSSTGTGGKTQYF	TGTGCCAGCAGCTCTACCGGGACAGGGGGAAAGACCCAGTACTTC